This T cell receptor (beta chain) derives from a study of blood T cell repertoires in COVID-19. Study overall: There were acute and convalescent COVID-19 samples, and they came from the United States, Italy and Spain.

For this clone: Other DNA variants within this sample encode the same CDR3.

How the authors handled the data: Scientists estimated how many nucleated cells there were by amplifying reference gene primers. Sequencing used immunoSEQ multiplex PCR; TCRdb keeps in-frame clones, though not all of them. V, J and clone size were drawn from that table, and D and trimming were deduced from the DNA. The repertoire holds around 230,000 clones, around four fifths seen once, with 2% to 3% in the top ten. The CDR3 totals 11 residues. The germline gives CDR1 GTSNPN, CDR2 SVGIG (reference sequence). Trimming stripped 2 bases from V and 2 bases from J, with 3 bases between. This TCR was recovered from a middle-aged woman with active or convalescent COVID-19. The gene calls are TRBV30 and TRBJ1-2; D remains ambiguous. Input material: peripheral blood. The CDR3 sequence is CAWSRNYGYTF. CDR3 in DNA: TGTGCCTGGAGTCGGAACTATGGCTACACCTTC.